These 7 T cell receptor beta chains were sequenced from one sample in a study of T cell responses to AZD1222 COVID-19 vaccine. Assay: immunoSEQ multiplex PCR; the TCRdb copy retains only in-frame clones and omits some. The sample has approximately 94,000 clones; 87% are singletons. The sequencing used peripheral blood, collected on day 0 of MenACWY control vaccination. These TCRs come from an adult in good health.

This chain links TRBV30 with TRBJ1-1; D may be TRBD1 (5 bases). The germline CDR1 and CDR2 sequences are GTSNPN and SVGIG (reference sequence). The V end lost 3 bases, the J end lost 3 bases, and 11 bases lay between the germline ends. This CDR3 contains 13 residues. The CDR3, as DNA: TGTGCCTGGAGGCTGGGGGAGGACACTGAAGCTTTCTTT. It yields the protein CAWRLGEDTEAFF.

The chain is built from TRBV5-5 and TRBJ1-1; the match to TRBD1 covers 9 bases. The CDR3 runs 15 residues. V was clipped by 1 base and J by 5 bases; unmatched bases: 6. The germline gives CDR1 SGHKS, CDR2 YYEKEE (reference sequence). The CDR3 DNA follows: TGTGCCAGCAGCTTGCAGGGACAGGGAGGGACTGAAGCTTTCTTT. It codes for CASSLQGQGGTEAFF.

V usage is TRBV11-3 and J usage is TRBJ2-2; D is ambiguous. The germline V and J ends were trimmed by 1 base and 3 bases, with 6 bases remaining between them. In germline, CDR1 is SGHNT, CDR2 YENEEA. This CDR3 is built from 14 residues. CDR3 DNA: TGTGCCAGCAGCTTAGGTGGATACACCGGGGAGCTGTTTTTT. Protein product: CASSLGGYTGELFF. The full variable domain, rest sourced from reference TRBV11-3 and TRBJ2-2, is EAGVVQSPRYKIIEKKQPVAFWCNPISGHNTLYWYLQNLGQGPELLIRYENEEAVDDSQLPKDRFSAERLKGVDSTLKIQPAELGDSAVYLCASSLGGYTGELFFGEGSRLTVL.

CDR3 sequence: CASSLGQEGYYGYTF. As DNA, the CDR3 is TGTGCCAGCAGCCTAGGACAGGAGGGGTACTATGGCTACACCTTC. The V and J genes are TRBV7-6 and TRBJ1-2; 7 bases fit TRBD1. Per the germline V gene, CDR1 is SGHVS and CDR2 is FNYEAQ. This CDR3 is 15 amino acids long. V was pared by 5 bases and J by 3 bases, with 9 bases of the junction left unmatched.

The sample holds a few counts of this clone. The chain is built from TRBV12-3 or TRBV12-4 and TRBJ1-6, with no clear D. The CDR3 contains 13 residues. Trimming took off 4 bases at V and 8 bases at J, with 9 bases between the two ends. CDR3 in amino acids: CASSSLVDSPLHF. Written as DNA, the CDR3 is TGTGCCAGCAGTTCCCTCGTTGATTCACCCCTCCACTTT.

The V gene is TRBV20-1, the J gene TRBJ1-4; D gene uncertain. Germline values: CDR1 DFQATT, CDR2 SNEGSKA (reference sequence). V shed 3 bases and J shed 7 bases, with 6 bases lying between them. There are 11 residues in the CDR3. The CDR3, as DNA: TGCAGTGCTAGGTGGGGTGAAAAACTGTTTTTT. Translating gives CSARWGEKLFF.

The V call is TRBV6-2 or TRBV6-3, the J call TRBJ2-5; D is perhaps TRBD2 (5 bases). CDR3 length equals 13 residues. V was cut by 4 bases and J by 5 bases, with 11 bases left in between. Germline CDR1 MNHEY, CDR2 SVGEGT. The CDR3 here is CASSSGVVETQYF. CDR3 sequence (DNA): TGTGCCAGCAGTTCCGGGGTAGTCGAGACCCAGTACTTC.